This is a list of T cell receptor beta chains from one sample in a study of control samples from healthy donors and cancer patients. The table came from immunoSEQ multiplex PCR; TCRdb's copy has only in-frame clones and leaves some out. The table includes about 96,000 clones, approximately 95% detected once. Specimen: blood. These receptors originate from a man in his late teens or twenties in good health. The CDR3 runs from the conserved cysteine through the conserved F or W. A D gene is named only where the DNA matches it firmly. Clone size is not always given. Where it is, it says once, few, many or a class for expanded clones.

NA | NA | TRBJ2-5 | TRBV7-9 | TGTGCCAGCAGCTTATCATTAGTTTCTGGTCAGTCCAAAGAGACCCAGTACTTC | CASSLSLVSGQSKETQYF
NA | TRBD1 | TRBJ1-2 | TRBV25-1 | TGTGCCAGCAGTGAATCAGCGGGACAGGCTTATGGCTACACCTTC | CASSESAGQAYGYTF
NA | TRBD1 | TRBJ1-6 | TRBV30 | TGTGCCTGGAGTCCCCTTGACAGGGGAGGCTCACCCCTCCACTTT | CAWSPLDRGGSPLHF
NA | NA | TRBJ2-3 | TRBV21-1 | TGTGCCAGCCCTGGGGTAGAGCGGGGGGCCCGGGGGGCAGATACGCAGTATTTT | CASPGVERGARGADTQYF
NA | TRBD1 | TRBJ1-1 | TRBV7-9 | TGTGCCAGCAGCCCGCACAGGGGGGACACTGAAGCTTTCTTT | CASSPHRGDTEAFF
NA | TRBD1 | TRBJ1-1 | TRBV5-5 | TGTGCCAGCAGCTTCGATCTGTCAGGGGGCATGATCACTGAAGCTTTCTTT | CASSFDLSGGMITEAFF
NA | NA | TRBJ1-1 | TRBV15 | TGTGCCACCAGCAAAAGACCGACTGAAGCTTTCTTT | CATSKRPTEAFF
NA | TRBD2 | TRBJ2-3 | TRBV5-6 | TGTGCCAGCAGGCGAGCGGGGGGGCCCAGGGGCACAGATACGCAGTATTTT | CASRRAGGPRGTDTQYF
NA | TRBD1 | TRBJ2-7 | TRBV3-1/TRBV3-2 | TGTGCCAGCAGCCCGTTAACGGGACAGGGCCTGTACGAGCAGTACTTC | CASSPLTGQGLYEQYF
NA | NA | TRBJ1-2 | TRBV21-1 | TGTGCCAGCAGCAAGATCGGGTGGGCCAACTATGGCTACACCTTC | CASSKIGWANYGYTF
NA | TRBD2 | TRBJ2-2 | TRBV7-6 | TGTGCCAGCAGCTTCCAACGGGAGGGCCCCGGGGAGCTGTTTTTT | CASSFQREGPGELFF
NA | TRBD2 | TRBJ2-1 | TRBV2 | TGTGCCAGCAGTGAGGAGCTAGCGGGAGCTTACAATGAGCAGTTCTTC | CASSEELAGAYNEQFF
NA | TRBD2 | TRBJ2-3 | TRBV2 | TGTGCCAGCAGGGGGGGGGATACGCAGTATTTT | CASRGGDTQYF
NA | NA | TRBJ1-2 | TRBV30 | TGTGCCGGACGGACGGATGGCTACACCTTC | CAGRTDGYTF
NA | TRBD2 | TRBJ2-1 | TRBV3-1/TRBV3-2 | TGTGCCAGCAGCCCGAGGAGCGGGAGTACTGAGCAGTTCTTC | CASSPRSGSTEQFF
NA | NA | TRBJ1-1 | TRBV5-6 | TGTGCCAGCAGCGAGAAACTTACAGCGAACACTGAAGCTTTCTTT | CASSEKLTANTEAFF
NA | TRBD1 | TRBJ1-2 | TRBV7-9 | TGTGCCAGCAGGCCGCGGTTAGAGGGGGCCTATGGCTACACCTTC | CASRPRLEGAYGYTF
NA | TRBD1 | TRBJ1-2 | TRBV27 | TGTGCCAGCAGTTCGACAGGGGGCGCTAGTGGCTACACCTTC | CASSSTGGASGYTF
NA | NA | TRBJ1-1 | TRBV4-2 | TGTGCCAGCAGCCAAGAACAGGGAGGAATCACTGAAGCTTTCTTT | CASSQEQGGITEAFF
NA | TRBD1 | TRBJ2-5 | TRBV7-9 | TGTGCCAGCAGCCGGACCATGGACAGGAGGCAAGAGACCCAGTACTTC | CASSRTMDRRQETQYF
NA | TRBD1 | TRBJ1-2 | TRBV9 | TGTGCCAGCAGCGTAGGCGGACAGGGGGCTGATGGCTACACCTTC | CASSVGGQGADGYTF
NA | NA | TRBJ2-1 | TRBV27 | TGTGCCAGCAGTATTCGAAATCCCGGTGAGCAGTTCTTC | CASSIRNPGEQFF
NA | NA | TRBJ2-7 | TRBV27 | TGTGCCAGCAGATCGTCCTTCCGAGGTTCGCAGGCCTACGAGCAGTACTTC | CASRSSFRGSQAYEQYF
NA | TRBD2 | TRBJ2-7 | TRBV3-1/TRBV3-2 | TGTGCCAGCAGCCAAAGGACTAGCGGGAGGGAGGGCGAGCAGTACTTC | CASSQRTSGREGEQYF
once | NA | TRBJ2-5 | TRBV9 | TGTGCCAGCAGCCCCACTGGGTCTTCATCCGAGACCCAGTACTTC | CASSPTGSSSETQYF